What follows are 25 T cell receptor beta chains derived from one specimen sequenced in a study of cytomegalovirus exposure and HLA in healthy donors. This PCR relied on a set of 60 Vbeta primers and 13 Jbeta primers. Here immunoSEQ multiplex PCR was the method, and the copy in TCRdb shows in-frame clones only, minus some. The profile covers roughly 180,000 clones, with just under 80% appearing a single time and approximately 1.3% taken by the ten largest. Sequenced material: PBMCs. Source of these receptors: a man aged 25-45 years in good health and CMV-seronegative.

The chain carries TRBV5-1 and TRBJ1-1; D not certain. CDR1 and CDR2 (germline): SGHRS, YFSETQ. The CDR3 is 15 amino acids. Trimming removed 0 bases from V and 4 bases from J, with 13 bases in between. CDR3 sequence reads: CASSLDVVPGTEAFF. The CDR3 DNA follows: TGCGCCAGCAGCTTGGATGTAGTCCCGGGCACTGAAGCTTTCTTT.

J is TRBJ2-7 and V is TRBV7-9; a weak D match, TRBD2 (5 bases). V was shortened by 5 bases and J by 6 bases, with 23 bases between the two germline ends. CDR1 is SEHNR and CDR2 is FQNEAQ in the germline V gene (reference sequence). The CDR3 covers 16 residues. The CDR3 DNA is TGTGCCAGCAGCCCCTCGGCGGGCAGCCTGGCCTTCGAGCAGTACTTC. Translating gives CASSPSAGSLAFEQYF.

This sequence joins TRBV4-2 and TRBJ1-4, with 8 bases matching TRBD1. Germline CDR1 reads LGHNA; CDR2 reads YNFKEQ. The junction had 6 bases not matched to a gene; V was cut back by 1 base and J by 5 bases. The CDR3 length is 16 residues. DNA of the CDR3: TGTGCCAGCAGCCAAGTAGACAGGGGACAGAATGAAAAACTGTTTTTT. Its translation is CASSQVDRGQNEKLFF.

In nucleotides, the CDR3 is TGTGCCACCAGCAGAGTTGCAGGGGCAAAAGAGACCCAGTACTTC. It yields the protein CATSRVAGAKETQYF. The chain carries TRBV15 and TRBJ2-5; tentative D call: TRBD1 (6 bases). CDR3 size: 15 residues. V lost 1 base and J lost 3, with 12 bases in between. Germline CDR1 LNHNV, CDR2 YYDKDF (reference sequence).

This chain connects TRBV25-1 to TRBJ2-3, with D perhaps matching TRBD1 (6 bases). Trimming removed 3 bases from V and 1 base from J, with 8 bases in between. From germline, CDR1 is MGHDK and CDR2 SYGVNS. This CDR3 spans 14 amino acids. The CDR3 nucleotides read TGTGCCAGCAGTGATACAGGGCGCACAGATACGCAGTATTTT. As protein: CASSDTGRTDTQYF.

V is TRBV4-3 and J is TRBJ2-3, with TRBD1 matching over 9 bases. Germline V gene sequence: CDR1 LGHNA, CDR2 YSLEER. CDR3 length: 16 amino acids. The J segment lost 2 bases and the V segment lost 4 bases, leaving 7 bases of the junction unmatched. CDR3 amino acids: CASSRGTGYDTDTQYF. The DNA of the CDR3 is TGCGCCAGCAGCCGAGGGACAGGGTATGACACAGATACGCAGTATTTT.

CDR3 residues: CSVSSPGTGTETQYF. CDR3 DNA sequence: TGCAGCGTTTCTAGTCCCGGGACAGGGACGGAGACCCAGTACTTC. The chain joins TRBV29-1 to TRBJ2-5; 9 nucleotides line up with TRBD1. The CDR3 contains 15 residues. Germline V lookup: CDR1 SQVTM, CDR2 ANQGSEA. V was clipped by 5 bases and J by 5 bases; unmatched bases: 12. Variable domain in full (rest from reference TRBV29-1 and TRBJ2-5): SAVISQKPSRDICQRGTSLTIQCQVDSQVTMMFWYRQQPGQSLTLIATANQGSEATYESGFVIDKFPISRPNLTFSTLTVSNMSPEDSSIYLCSVSSPGTGTETQYFGPGTRLLVL.

The genes are TRBV19 and TRBJ2-7, with 10 bases aligning to TRBD2. Germline V lookup: CDR1 LNHDA, CDR2 SQIVND (reference sequence). Trimming removed 6 bases from V and 5 bases from J; junction bases left unmatched: 7. This CDR3 region has 14 residues. The CDR3 loop is CASRTAGGPHEQYF. The CDR3 nucleotides read TGTGCCAGTAGGACAGCGGGAGGGCCGCACGAGCAGTACTTC.

This clone was seen only a few times. This chain uses TRBV28 with TRBJ1-5; D is possibly TRBD1 (5 bases). Germline V gives CDR1 MDHEN, CDR2 SYDVKM. Deletions cut 3 bases from V and 0 bases from J, with 9 bases between. This CDR3 has 15 amino acids. The CDR3 here is CASSFGHNSNQPQHF. The CDR3 DNA reads TGTGCCAGCAGTTTCGGACATAATAGCAATCAGCCCCAGCATTTT.

This clone was detected once. J is TRBJ2-5 and V is TRBV10-3; TRBD2 matches at 15 bases. Trimming removed 6 bases from V and 1 base from J; junction bases left unmatched: 6. The CDR3 contains 17 residues. Germline CDR1 reads ENHRY; CDR2 reads SYGVKD. The CDR3 reads CAIRPGLAGGPQETQYF. The CDR3 DNA sequence: TGTGCCATCAGACCGGGACTAGCGGGGGGTCCCCAAGAGACCCAGTACTTC.

V usage is TRBV5-4 and J usage is TRBJ2-7, with 12 bases lining up with TRBD2. The CDR3 has 15 residues. Germline CDR1 is SGHNT and CDR2 is YYREEE (reference sequence). Trimming removed 4 bases from V and 2 bases from J; junction bases left unmatched: 4. The CDR3 spells CASSLGLAGTYEQYF. CDR3 in DNA: TGTGCCAGCAGCCTAGGACTAGCGGGGACCTACGAGCAGTACTTC.

In its sample, this clone was seen once. This rearrangement joins TRBV7-6 to TRBJ2-5; TRBD1 matches 10 bases. The CDR3 spans 15 residues. With 6 bases clipped from V and 1 base from J, the junction kept 5 bases outside the gene matches. CDR1 and CDR2 (germline): SGHVS, FNYEAQ. The CDR3 is CASRFRQGAQETQYF. In nucleotides, the CDR3 is TGTGCCAGCAGGTTCCGACAGGGGGCCCAAGAGACCCAGTACTTC.

The gene calls are TRBV14 and TRBJ2-5; D remains unclear. The DNA end lines up better with TRBJ2-7; the J call may be wrong. The CDR3 totals 15 residues. Per the germline V gene, CDR1 is SGHDN and CDR2 is FVKESK. CDR3 sequence (DNA): TGTGCCAGCAGCCAAGAAGTGAAAGCATCCTACGAGCAGTACTTC. Protein product: CASSQEVKASYEQYF.

The CDR3 DNA reads TGTGCCAGCAGCTTGGCGGGGTTGGGTCAGGGGCGGACCTACGAGCAGTACTTC. Its protein is CASSLAGLGQGRTYEQYF. The chain uses TRBV5-6 and TRBJ2-7, with D perhaps matching TRBD1 (6 bases). This CDR3 has 18 residues. V dropped 0 bases and J dropped 2 bases, with 21 bases sitting between them. Per the germline V gene, CDR1 is SGHDT and CDR2 is YYEEEE. Combining the CDR3 with reference TRBV5-6 and TRBJ2-7 gives the whole variable domain DAGVTQSPTHLIKTRGQQVTLRCSPKSGHDTVSWYQQALGQGPQFIFQYYEEEERQRGNFPDRFSGHQFPNYSSELNVNALLLGDSALYLCASSLAGLGQGRTYEQYFGPGTRLTVT.

The V gene is TRBV18, the J gene TRBJ1-1; no clear D gene. The CDR3 is made up of 16 amino acids. Germline CDR1 is KGHSH and CDR2 is LQKENI. V shed 3 bases and J shed 6 bases, with 20 bases lying between them. This CDR3 reads CASSPLRASGAAEAFF. Here the CDR3 DNA reads TGTGCCAGCTCACCGTTGCGTGCGAGCGGAGCGGCTGAAGCTTTCTTT.

The J gene is TRBJ1-5, the V gene TRBV30, with 7 bases matching TRBD1. The CDR3 is 13 amino acids. Trimming cost V 4 bases and J 5 bases; bases outside gene matches: 5. CDR1 and CDR2 from the germline V gene are GTSNPN and SVGIG (reference sequence). The CDR3 region is CAWNEGAYQPQHF. Here the CDR3 DNA reads TGTGCCTGGAACGAGGGGGCATATCAGCCCCAGCATTTT.

This chain connects TRBV7-2 to TRBJ2-4, with a tentative D call TRBD1 (6 bases). Germline V gives CDR1 SGHTA, CDR2 FQGNSA. This CDR3 has 15 residues. The germline V and J ends were trimmed by 3 bases and 7 bases, with 16 bases remaining between them. Here the CDR3 DNA reads TGTGCCAGCAGCTTCGTCACAGGGACCTTGAACATTCAGTACTTC. The encoded protein is CASSFVTGTLNIQYF.

The chain has TRBV6-6 and TRBJ1-4; tentative D call: TRBD1 (5 bases). The germline CDR1 and CDR2 sequences are MNHNY and SVGAGI (reference sequence). Trimming pared 6 bases from V and 7 bases from J, leaving 18 bases between. This CDR3 has 15 amino acids. CDR3 DNA sequence: TGTGCCAGCAGCTTCGGCGGGGGGTTGAGTGAAAAACTGTTTTTT. Encoded protein: CASSFGGGLSEKLFF.

The gene calls are TRBV6-5 and TRBJ2-5; D not certain. The J call may be faulty, since TRBJ2-7 better matches the DNA end. CDR3 length: 14 amino acids. Germline assignment: CDR1 MNHEY and CDR2 SVGAGI. The CDR3 loop reads CASSYLPMSYEQYF. Written as DNA, the CDR3 is TGTGCCAGCAGTTACTTACCCATGTCCTACGAGCAGTACTTC.

As to this clone: Sequence at one end of the junction differs from germline and may be a read error. V is TRBV6-5 and J is TRBJ2-5, with D perhaps TRBD2 (6 bases). CDR1 and CDR2 (germline): MNHEY, SVGAGI. The CDR3 runs 13 residues. The CDR3 loop reads CASHRGMKEAQYF. The CDR3 DNA is TGTGCCAGCCATCGGGGGATGAAAGAGGCCCAGTACTTC.

This clone occurred once. The chain recombines TRBV28 with TRBJ1-1; D unresolved. In germline, CDR1 is MDHEN, CDR2 SYDVKM. Trimming cost V 3 bases and J 5 bases, with 7 bases left between them. The CDR3 is 12 residues long. Here the CDR3 reads CASSFLRTEAFF. CDR3 nucleotides: TGTGCCAGCAGTTTTCTCAGAACTGAAGCTTTCTTT.

The CDR3 DNA sequence: TGCGCCAGCAGCACGGAACAGGGGGCGATCACCGGGGAGCTGTTTTTT. It codes for CASSTEQGAITGELFF. This chain joins TRBV5-1 and TRBJ2-2; TRBD1 matches 9 bases. From germline, CDR1 is SGHRS and CDR2 YFSETQ. This CDR3 region has 16 residues. V lost 4 bases, J lost 4 bases, and 8 bases stayed unmatched.

The rearrangement uses TRBV10-3 and TRBJ2-3; 7 nucleotides line up with TRBD2. Trimming cost V 10 bases and J 2 bases; bases outside gene matches: 9. Germline CDR1 reads ENHRY; CDR2 reads SYGVKD. The CDR3 spans 14 residues. CDR3 coding DNA: TGTGCCACAAAGACTGGGGGGGACACAGATACGCAGTATTTT. As protein: CATKTGGDTDTQYF.

This chain joins TRBV6-5 and TRBJ2-3; no clear D gene. The V and J ends lost 6 bases and 0 bases respectively, with 13 bases between them. The CDR3 loop spans 15 amino acids. Per the germline V gene, CDR1 is MNHEY and CDR2 is SVGAGI. The CDR3 protein is CASSRYQFSTDTQYF. In DNA, the CDR3 is TGTGCCAGCAGCCGATACCAGTTTAGCACAGATACGCAGTATTTT.

This sequence joins TRBV27 and TRBJ2-3; 8 nucleotides match TRBD1. V lost 4 bases, J lost 3 bases, and 9 bases stayed unmatched. In germline, CDR1 is MNHEY, CDR2 SMNVEV (reference sequence). There are 16 residues in the CDR3. CDR3 DNA: TGTGCCAGCAGTTCTGGACAGGGCTTATGGACAGATACGCAGTATTTT. The encoded protein is CASSSGQGLWTDTQYF.